This T cell receptor beta chain comes out of a study of blood T cell repertoires in COVID-19. TCRdb's copy holds only in-frame clones and misses some; the assay was immunoSEQ multiplex PCR. The repertoire holds 470,000 or so clones, approximately 83% seen once, with 3% to 3.5% in the top ten. Germline-derived CDR1 and CDR2 are SGHTA and FQGNSA. The length of the CDR3 is 15 residues. Trimming cost V 5 bases and J 2 bases, with 13 bases left between them. This clone has more than one count but fewer than ten. The receptor's source is a human donor in a cohort sampled during active COVID-19. The chain has TRBV7-2 and TRBJ2-1; D unresolved. Sequenced material: peripheral blood. The CDR3 reads CASSPPVKPYNEQFF. In DNA, the CDR3 is TGTGCCAGCAGCCCCCCGGTGAAACCCTACAATGAGCAGTTCTTC.